This passage covers 2 T cell receptor beta chains from one sample sequenced in a study of cytomegalovirus exposure and HLA in healthy donors. Amplification used 60 Vbeta primers and 13 Jbeta primers. Clones were read by immunoSEQ multiplex PCR, and TCRdb kept only the in-frame ones, dropping some. Among 150,000 to 200,000 clones listed, 75% to 85% were seen once. The sequencing sample was made of PBMCs. These receptor sequences come from a woman between 18 and 30 years old in good health and CMV-seropositive.

V gene TRBV7-8 combines with J gene TRBJ1-3; D not resolved. V was clipped by 1 base and J by 0 bases, with 7 bases between them. Per the germline V gene, CDR1 is SGHVS and CDR2 is FQNEAQ. The CDR3 is 15 amino acids. The CDR3, as DNA: TGTGCCAGCAGCTTAGAGCGGATCTCTGGAAACACCATATATTTT. Encoded protein: CASSLERISGNTIYF.

The CDR3, as DNA: TGTGCCAGCTCACCTAGCCCGACGGAGAACTATGGCTACACCTTC. Its translation is CASSPSPTENYGYTF. This sequence joins TRBV18 and TRBJ1-2; no definite D call. V was cut by 3 bases and J by 2 bases, with 13 bases left in between. The CDR3 covers 15 residues. CDR1 is KGHSH, CDR2 LQKENI, per germline.